This T cell receptor beta chain was retrieved from a study of type 1 regulatory T cells. Study overall: T-allo10 is an in vitro-generated, Tr1-enriched CD4 T cell product specific for alloantigen.

This clonotype has a handful of counts. Each CDR3 protein is one row after TCRdb ran MiXCR on the reads. The sample includes approximately 97,000 distinct CDR3 sequences, roughly 28% seen only once; the top ten take less than 2.5%. Germline CDR1 is KGHDR and CDR2 is SFDVKD. The CDR3 is made up of 15 amino acids. V gave up 5 bases and J gave up 6 bases, with 16 bases separating them. Sequenced: CD4+ T cells, either the whole sample or a sorted fraction (not recorded which). The chain is built from TRBV24-1 and TRBJ2-1; D possibly corresponds to TRBD2 (5 bases). The receptor's source is a human donor in good health. The CDR3 region has the DNA TGTGCCACCAGTGTTCGGGGTGGTCTGGTCAATGAGCAGTTCTTC. Translation: CATSVRGGLVNEQFF.